The 9 T cell receptor beta chains below come from one sample, sequenced in a study of T cell responses to AZD1222 COVID-19 vaccine. Profiling relied on immunoSEQ multiplex PCR, and the TCRdb table lists in-frame clones only, not all of them. The sample holds approximately 150,000 clones; 91% are singletons and the top ten take around 1.2%. This material consisted of peripheral blood, taken 28 days after the second AZD1222 dose. These TCRs come from an adult who received the AZD1222 COVID-19 vaccine.

The sample holds one count of this clone. The CDR3 loop is CASFAGGQFRETQYF. The CDR3 DNA sequence: TGTGCCAGCTTTGCGGGGGGCCAGTTTCGAGAGACCCAGTACTTC. This chain connects TRBV6-5 to TRBJ2-5, with TRBD2 matching over 8 bases. The CDR3 runs to 15 residues. V dropped 8 bases and J dropped 4; count of bases not matched to a gene: 12. Germline CDR1 and CDR2: MNHEY and SVGAGI.

This clone was detected once. This chain joins TRBV29-1 and TRBJ2-3, with D possibly matching TRBD1 (5 bases). The CDR3 loop spans 11 amino acids. In germline, CDR1 is SQVTM, CDR2 ANQGSEA. Between the trimmed V and J ends, which lost 7 bases and 12 bases, there was a span of 17 bases. In DNA, the CDR3 is TGCAGCGCCGAACGTCTTGGACAACAGTATTTT. Protein: CSAERLGQQYF.

A single count supports this clone. This chain uses TRBV29-1 with TRBJ1-5; unclear D gene. This CDR3 comprises 12 residues. Germline V lookup: CDR1 SQVTM, CDR2 ANQGSEA. Trimming cost V 7 bases and J 1 base, with 8 bases left between them. The DNA for the CDR3 is TGCAGCGCTCGTGGCAGCAATCAGCCCCAGCATTTT. The encoded protein is CSARGSNQPQHF.

This chain joins TRBV29-1 and TRBJ2-5; D is ambiguous. With 2 bases removed from V and 2 bases from J, the gap between germline ends came to 6 bases. The germline V gene has CDR1 SQVTM and CDR2 ANQGSEA. The CDR3 is 12 amino acids. CDR3 amino acids: CSVEQRQETQYF. The CDR3 DNA sequence: TGCAGCGTTGAACAGAGGCAAGAGACCCAGTACTTC.

The chain employs TRBV5-4 and TRBJ2-3; D is perhaps TRBD2 (6 bases). V shed 4 bases and J shed 2 bases, with 14 bases lying between them. Germline values: CDR1 SGHNT, CDR2 YYREEE (reference sequence). CDR3 length: 15 residues. The CDR3 region has the DNA TGTGCCAGCAGCGGAGCCGGGAGAAACACAGATACGCAGTATTTT. Amino acid sequence: CASSGAGRNTDTQYF.

This CDR3 reads CASSPTQGHTEAFF. The DNA of the CDR3 is TGTGCCAGCAGCCCGACACAGGGTCACACTGAAGCTTTCTTT. The chain couples TRBV9 to TRBJ1-1; tentative D call: TRBD1 (6 bases). Trimming stripped 4 bases from V and 3 bases from J, with 13 bases between. The CDR3 length is 14 residues. The germline CDR1 and CDR2 sequences are SGDLS and YYNGEE.

The V gene is TRBV2, the J gene TRBJ1-1; 9 bases agree with TRBD1. With V trimmed by 2 bases and J by 5 bases, 9 bases remained unmatched. The CDR3 loop spans 16 amino acids. Germline loops: CDR1 SNHLY, CDR2 FYNNEI. CDR3 bases: TGTGCCAGCAGTGAAAGGGCCGGGACAGGGAGTACTGAAGCTTTCTTT. Amino acids: CASSERAGTGSTEAFF.

The CDR3 protein is CASSPTRDANEQFF. The DNA for the CDR3 is TGTGCCAGCAGCCCCACACGGGACGCCAATGAGCAGTTCTTC. The V call is TRBV7-3, the J call TRBJ2-1; D tentatively fits TRBD1 or TRBD2 (5 bases each). V lost 5 bases to trimming and J lost 6 bases, with 14 bases between them. The CDR3 consists of 14 residues. Germline CDR1 is SGHTA and CDR2 is FQGTGA. Variable domain in full (rest from reference TRBV7-3 and TRBJ2-1): GAGVSQTPSNKVTEKGKYVELRCDPISGHTALYWYRQSLGQGPEFLIYFQGTGAADDSGLPNDRFFAVRPEGSVSTLKIQRTERGDSAVYLCASSPTRDANEQFFGPGTRLTVL.

The chain recombines TRBV15 with TRBJ1-5; D is ambiguous. V lost 6 bases to trimming and J lost 1 base, with 13 bases between them. CDR3 length: 15 amino acids. In germline, CDR1 is LNHNV, CDR2 YYDKDF (reference sequence). The CDR3 nucleotides are TGTGCCACCAGGAACCTTGGAGGGAGCAATCAGCCCCAGCATTTT. Translated: CATRNLGGSNQPQHF.